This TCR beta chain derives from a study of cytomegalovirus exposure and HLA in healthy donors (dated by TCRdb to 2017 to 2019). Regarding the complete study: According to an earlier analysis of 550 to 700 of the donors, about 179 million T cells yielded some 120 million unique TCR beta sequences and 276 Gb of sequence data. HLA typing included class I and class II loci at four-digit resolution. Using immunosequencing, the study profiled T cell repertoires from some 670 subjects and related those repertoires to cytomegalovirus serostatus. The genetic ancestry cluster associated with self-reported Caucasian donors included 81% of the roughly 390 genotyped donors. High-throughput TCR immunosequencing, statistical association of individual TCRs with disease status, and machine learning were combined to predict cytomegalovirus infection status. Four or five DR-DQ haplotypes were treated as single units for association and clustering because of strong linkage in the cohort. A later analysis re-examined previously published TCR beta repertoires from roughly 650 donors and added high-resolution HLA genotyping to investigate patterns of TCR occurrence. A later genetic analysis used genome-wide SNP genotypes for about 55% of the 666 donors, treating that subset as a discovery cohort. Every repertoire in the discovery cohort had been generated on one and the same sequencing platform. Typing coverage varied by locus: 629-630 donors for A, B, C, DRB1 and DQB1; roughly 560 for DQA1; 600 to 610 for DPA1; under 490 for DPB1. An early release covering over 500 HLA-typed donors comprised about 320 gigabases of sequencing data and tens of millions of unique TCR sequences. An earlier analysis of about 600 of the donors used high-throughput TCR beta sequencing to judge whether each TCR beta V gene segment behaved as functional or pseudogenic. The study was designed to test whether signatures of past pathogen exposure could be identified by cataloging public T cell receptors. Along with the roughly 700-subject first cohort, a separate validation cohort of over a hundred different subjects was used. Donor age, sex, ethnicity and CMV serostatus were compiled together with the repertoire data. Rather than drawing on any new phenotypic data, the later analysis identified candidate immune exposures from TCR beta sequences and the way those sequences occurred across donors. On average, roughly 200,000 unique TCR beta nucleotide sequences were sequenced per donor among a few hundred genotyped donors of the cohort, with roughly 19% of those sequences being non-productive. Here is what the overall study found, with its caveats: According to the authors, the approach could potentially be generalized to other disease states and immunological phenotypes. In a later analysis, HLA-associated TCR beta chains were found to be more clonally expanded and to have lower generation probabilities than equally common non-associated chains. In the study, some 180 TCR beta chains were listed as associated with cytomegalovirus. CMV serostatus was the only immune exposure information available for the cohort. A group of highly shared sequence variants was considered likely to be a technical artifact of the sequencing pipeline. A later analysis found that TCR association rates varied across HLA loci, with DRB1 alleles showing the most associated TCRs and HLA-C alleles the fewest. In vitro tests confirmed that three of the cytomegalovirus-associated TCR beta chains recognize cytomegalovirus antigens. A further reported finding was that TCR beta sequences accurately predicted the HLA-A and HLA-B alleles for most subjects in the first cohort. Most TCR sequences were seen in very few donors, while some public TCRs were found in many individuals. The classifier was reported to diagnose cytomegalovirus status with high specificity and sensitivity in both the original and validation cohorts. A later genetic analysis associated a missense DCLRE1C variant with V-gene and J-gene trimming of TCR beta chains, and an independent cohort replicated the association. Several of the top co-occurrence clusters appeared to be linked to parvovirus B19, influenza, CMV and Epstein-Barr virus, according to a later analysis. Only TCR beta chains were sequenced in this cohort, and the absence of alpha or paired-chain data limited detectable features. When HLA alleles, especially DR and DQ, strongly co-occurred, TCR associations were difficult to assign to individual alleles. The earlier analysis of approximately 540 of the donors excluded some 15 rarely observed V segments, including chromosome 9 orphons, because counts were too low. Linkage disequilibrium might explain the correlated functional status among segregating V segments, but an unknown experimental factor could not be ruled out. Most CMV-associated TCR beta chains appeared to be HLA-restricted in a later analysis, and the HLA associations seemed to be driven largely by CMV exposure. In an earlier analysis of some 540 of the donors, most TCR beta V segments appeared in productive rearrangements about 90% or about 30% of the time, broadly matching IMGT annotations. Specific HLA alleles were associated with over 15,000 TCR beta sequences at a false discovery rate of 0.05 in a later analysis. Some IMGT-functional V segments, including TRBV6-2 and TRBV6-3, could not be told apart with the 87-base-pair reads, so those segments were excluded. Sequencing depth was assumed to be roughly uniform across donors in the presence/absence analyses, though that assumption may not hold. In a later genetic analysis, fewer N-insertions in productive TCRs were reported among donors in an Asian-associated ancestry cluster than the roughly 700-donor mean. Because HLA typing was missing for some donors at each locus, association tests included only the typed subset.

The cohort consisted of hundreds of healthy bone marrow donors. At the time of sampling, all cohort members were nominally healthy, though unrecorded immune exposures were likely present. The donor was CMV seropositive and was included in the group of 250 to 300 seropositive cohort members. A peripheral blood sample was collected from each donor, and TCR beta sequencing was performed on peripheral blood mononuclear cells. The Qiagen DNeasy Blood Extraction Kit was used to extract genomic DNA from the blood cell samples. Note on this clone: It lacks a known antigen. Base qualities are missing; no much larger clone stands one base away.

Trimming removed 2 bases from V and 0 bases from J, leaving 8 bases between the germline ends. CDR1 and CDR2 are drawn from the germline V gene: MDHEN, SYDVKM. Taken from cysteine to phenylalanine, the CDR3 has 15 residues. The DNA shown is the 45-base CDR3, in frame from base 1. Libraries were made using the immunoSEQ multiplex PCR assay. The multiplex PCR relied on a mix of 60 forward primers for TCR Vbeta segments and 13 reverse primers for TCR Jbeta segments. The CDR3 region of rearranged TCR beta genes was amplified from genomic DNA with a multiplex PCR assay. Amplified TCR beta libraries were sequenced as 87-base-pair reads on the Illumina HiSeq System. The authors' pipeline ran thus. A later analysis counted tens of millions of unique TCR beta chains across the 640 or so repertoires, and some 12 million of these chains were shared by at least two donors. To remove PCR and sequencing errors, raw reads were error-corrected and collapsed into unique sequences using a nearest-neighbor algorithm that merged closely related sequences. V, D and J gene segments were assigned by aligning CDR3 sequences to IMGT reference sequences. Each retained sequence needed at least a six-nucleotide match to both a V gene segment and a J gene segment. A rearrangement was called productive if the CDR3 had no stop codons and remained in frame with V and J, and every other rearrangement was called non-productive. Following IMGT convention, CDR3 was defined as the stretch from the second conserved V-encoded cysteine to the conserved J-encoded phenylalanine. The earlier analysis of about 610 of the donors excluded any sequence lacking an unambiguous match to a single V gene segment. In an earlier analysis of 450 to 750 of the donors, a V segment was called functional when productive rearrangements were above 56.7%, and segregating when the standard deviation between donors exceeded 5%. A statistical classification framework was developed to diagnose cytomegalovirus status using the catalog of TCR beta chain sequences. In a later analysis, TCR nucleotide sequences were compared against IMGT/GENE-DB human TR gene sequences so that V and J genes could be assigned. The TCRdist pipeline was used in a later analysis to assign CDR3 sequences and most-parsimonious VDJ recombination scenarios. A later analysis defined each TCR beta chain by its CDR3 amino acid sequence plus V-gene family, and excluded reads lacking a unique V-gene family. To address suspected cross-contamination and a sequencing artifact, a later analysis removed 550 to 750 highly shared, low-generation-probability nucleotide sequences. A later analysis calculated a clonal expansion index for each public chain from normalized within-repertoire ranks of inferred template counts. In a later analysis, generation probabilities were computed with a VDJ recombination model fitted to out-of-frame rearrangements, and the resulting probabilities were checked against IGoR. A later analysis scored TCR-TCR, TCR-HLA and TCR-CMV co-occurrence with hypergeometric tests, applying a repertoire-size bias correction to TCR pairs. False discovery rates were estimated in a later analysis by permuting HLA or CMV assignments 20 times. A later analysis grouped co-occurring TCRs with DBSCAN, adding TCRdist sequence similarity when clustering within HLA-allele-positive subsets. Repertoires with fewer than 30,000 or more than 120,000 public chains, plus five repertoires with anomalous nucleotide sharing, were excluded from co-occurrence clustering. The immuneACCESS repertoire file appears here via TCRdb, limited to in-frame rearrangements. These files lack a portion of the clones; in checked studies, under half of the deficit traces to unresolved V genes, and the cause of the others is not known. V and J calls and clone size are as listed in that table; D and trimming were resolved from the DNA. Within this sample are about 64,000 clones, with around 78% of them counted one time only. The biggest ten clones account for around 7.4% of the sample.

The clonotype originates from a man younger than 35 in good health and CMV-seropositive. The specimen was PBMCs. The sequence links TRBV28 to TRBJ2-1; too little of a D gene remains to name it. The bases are TGTGCCAGCAGTTTAAGACTGGACTCCTACAATGAGCAGTTCTTC. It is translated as CASSLRLDSYNEQFF.